The 14 T cell receptor beta chains listed next were all sequenced from one sample in a study of T cells and copy number aberrations in small-cell lung cancer. Repertoires were generated with immunoSEQ multiplex PCR, while TCRdb's copy carries only in-frame clones and drops some. The sample has 550 to 850 clones; 70% to 90% are singletons. The sample was tumor tissue. The source is a man aged 35 to 55 with small cell lung cancer.

The gene calls are TRBV6-5 and TRBJ2-7, with D possibly called TRBD1 or TRBD2 (5 bases each). The CDR3 is made up of 14 amino acids. From germline, CDR1 is MNHEY and CDR2 SVGAGI. V lost 2 bases, J lost 7 bases, and 15 bases lay in between. CDR3 amino acids: CASSYGPGRGEQYF. CDR3 bases: TGTGCCAGCAGTTACGGCCCGGGACGTGGGGAGCAGTACTTC.

V gene TRBV30 combines with J gene TRBJ1-1, with 7 bases aligning to TRBD1. The CDR3 totals 13 residues. The J segment lost 0 bases and the V segment lost 5 bases, leaving 3 bases of the junction unmatched. Germline assignment: CDR1 GTSNPN and CDR2 SVGIG (reference sequence). The CDR3 DNA sequence: TGTGCCTGGGATGACAGGGTGAACACTGAAGCTTTCTTT. Translating it yields CAWDDRVNTEAFF.

This clone has only a few counts. Other nucleotide sequences from this sample produce the same CDR3. The chain joins TRBV11-3 to TRBJ2-7, with TRBD2 matching 11 bases. Germline V CDR1 and CDR2: SGHNT, YENEEA. The CDR3 is 15 residues long. J lost 5 bases, V lost 2 bases, and 5 bases had no gene match. As DNA, the CDR3 is TGTGCCAGCAGCTTAACTAGCGGGAGCATGAACGAGCAGTACTTC. It specifies CASSLTSGSMNEQYF.

The CDR3 here is CASSLGGGPQTDTQYF. CDR3 DNA: TGTGCCAGCAGCTTGGGAGGGGGACCACAGACAGATACGCAGTATTTT. This chain uses TRBV5-4 with TRBJ2-3, with D perhaps TRBD1 (6 bases). Looked up from germline, CDR1 is SGHNT and CDR2 is YYREEE (reference sequence). The CDR3 length is 16 residues. V lost 0 bases and J lost 3, with 14 bases in between.

This clone is a singleton in its sample. This chain links TRBV7-9 with TRBJ1-2; D not certain. V was pared by 4 bases and J by 8 bases, with 8 bases between. Germline CDR1 reads SEHNR; CDR2 reads FQNEAQ (reference sequence). The CDR3 consists of 11 residues. In nucleotides, the CDR3 is TGTGCCAGCAGCTCGAATATGGGCTACACCTTC. Amino acid sequence: CASSSNMGYTF. The whole variable domain, remainder taken from reference TRBV7-9 and TRBJ1-2, is DTGVSQNPRHKITKRGQNVTFRCDPISEHNRLYWYRQTLGQGPEFLTYFQNEAQLEKSRLLSDRFSAERPKGSFSTLEIQRTEQGDSAMYLCASSSNMGYTFGSGTRLTVV.

This chain joins TRBV7-8 and TRBJ2-3; D not certain. This CDR3 contains 14 residues. Looked up from germline, CDR1 is SGHVS and CDR2 is FQNEAQ. V lost 3 bases and J 3 bases, leaving 10 bases between the germline ends. CDR3 coding DNA: TGTGCCAGCAGCTTTGATGTTTGGACAGATACGCAGTATTTT. The encoded protein is CASSFDVWTDTQYF.

The rearrangement joins TRBV29-1 to TRBJ2-2; D is unclear. Germline loops: CDR1 SQVTM, CDR2 ANQGSEA. The CDR3 covers 12 residues. V was trimmed by 1 base and J by 6 bases, leaving 6 bases between them. The CDR3 DNA reads TGCAGCGTTGAAGTGCGGTCCGGGGAGCTGTTTTTT. It translates to CSVEVRSGELFF.

Here the CDR3 DNA reads TGTGCCAGCAGCTTAACCGGGGAAAGCGGCTACACCTTC. This codes for CASSLTGESGYTF. The J gene is TRBJ1-2, the V gene TRBV7-9; D is unresolved. CDR3 length: 13 residues. With 2 bases removed from V and 8 bases from J, the gap between germline ends came to 12 bases. Per germline, CDR1 SEHNR and CDR2 FQNEAQ (reference sequence).

The chain joins TRBV29-1 to TRBJ1-3, with unresolved D. Trimming stripped 6 bases from V and 0 bases from J, with 9 bases between. This CDR3 comprises 13 residues. Germline CDR1 is SQVTM and CDR2 is ANQGSEA. The CDR3 loop reads CSVVDGSGNTIYF. In DNA, the CDR3 is TGCAGCGTGGTTGACGGCTCTGGAAACACCATATATTTT.

J is TRBJ2-5 and V is TRBV30; 7 positions match TRBD2. V gave up 3 bases and J gave up 4 bases; unmatched junction bases: 8. Germline V CDR1 and CDR2: GTSNPN, SVGIG (reference sequence). The CDR3 totals 14 residues. CDR3 region: CAWRPSGALETQYF. The CDR3, as DNA: TGTGCCTGGAGGCCTAGCGGAGCCCTAGAGACCCAGTACTTC.

The chain uses TRBV2 and TRBJ2-7, with 9 positions matching TRBD1. Germline V gene sequence: CDR1 SNHLY, CDR2 FYNNEI. The CDR3 totals 16 residues. Losses at the gene ends were 5 bases for V and 6 bases for J; bases not matched to a gene: 14. The CDR3 DNA follows: TGTGCCAGCAGTCCCACTACCGACAGGGGGTCTGGCGAGCAGTACTTC. It encodes CASSPTTDRGSGEQYF.

V gene TRBV7-9 combines with J gene TRBJ1-2; 8 nucleotides line up with TRBD1. V trimming: 4 bases; J trimming: 8 bases; junction bases outside the gene matches: 6. The CDR3 runs to 13 residues. Germline CDR1 reads SEHNR; CDR2 reads FQNEAQ (reference sequence). The CDR3 DNA reads TGTGCCAGCAGCTCGGACAGGGTAAAGGGCTACACCTTC. The encoded protein is CASSSDRVKGYTF.

The genes are TRBV2 and TRBJ1-4, with 10 bases identical to TRBD1. Germline V CDR1 and CDR2: SNHLY, FYNNEI. The CDR3 is 15 amino acids. V dropped 6 bases and J dropped 2; count of bases not matched to a gene: 3. CDR3 region: CASRRQGATNEKLFF. The CDR3 DNA reads as TGTGCCAGCAGGAGACAGGGGGCGACTAATGAAAAACTGTTTTTT.

V usage is TRBV2 and J usage is TRBJ1-5; D remains unclear. From germline, CDR1 is SNHLY and CDR2 FYNNEI. The CDR3 spans 14 residues. Deletions cut 7 bases from V and 1 base from J, with 11 bases between. CDR3 in DNA: TGTGCCAGCAAACCAGGCCCAAGCAATCAGCCCCAGCATTTT. This codes for CASKPGPSNQPQHF.